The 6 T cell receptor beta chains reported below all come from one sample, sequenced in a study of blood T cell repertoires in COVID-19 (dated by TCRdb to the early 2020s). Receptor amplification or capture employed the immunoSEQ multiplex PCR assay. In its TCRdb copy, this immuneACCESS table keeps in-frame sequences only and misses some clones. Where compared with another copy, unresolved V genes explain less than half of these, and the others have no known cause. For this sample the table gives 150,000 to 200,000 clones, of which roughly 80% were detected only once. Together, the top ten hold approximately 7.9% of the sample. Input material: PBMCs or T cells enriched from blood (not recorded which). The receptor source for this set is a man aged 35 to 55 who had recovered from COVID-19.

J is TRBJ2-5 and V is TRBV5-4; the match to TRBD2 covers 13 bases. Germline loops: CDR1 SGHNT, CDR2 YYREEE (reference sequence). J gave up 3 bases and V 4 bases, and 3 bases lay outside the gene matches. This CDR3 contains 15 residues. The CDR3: CASSAGTSGEETQYF. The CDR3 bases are TGTGCCAGCAGCGCCGGGACTAGCGGGGAAGAGACCCAGTACTTC.

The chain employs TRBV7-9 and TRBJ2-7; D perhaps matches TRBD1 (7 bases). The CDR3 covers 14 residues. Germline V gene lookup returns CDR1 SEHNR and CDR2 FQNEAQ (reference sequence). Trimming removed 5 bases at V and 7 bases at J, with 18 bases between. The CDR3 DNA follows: TGTGCCAGCAGCCAGAGGGAGGAGGGGGCGGAGCAGTACTTC. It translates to CASSQREEGAEQYF.

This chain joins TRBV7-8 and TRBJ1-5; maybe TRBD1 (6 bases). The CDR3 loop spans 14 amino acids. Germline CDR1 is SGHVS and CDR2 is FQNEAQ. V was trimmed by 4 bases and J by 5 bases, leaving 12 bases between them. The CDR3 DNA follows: TGTGCCAGCAGCTCGGAAACAGGGTATCAGCCCCAGCATTTT. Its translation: CASSSETGYQPQHF.

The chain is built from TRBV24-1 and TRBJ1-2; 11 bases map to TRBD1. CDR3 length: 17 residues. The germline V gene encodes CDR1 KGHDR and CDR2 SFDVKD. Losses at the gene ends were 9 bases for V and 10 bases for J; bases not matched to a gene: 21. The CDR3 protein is CATAPGQGGPGEWDYTF. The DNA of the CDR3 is TGTGCCACCGCACCGGGACAGGGGGGGCCGGGAGAATGGGACTACACCTTC.

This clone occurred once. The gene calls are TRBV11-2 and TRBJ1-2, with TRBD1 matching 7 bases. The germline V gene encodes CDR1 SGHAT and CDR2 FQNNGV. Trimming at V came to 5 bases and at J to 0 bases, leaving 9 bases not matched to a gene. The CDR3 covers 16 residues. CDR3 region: CASSARITGANYGYTF. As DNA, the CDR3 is TGTGCCAGCAGCGCCCGTATAACAGGGGCTAACTATGGCTACACCTTC.

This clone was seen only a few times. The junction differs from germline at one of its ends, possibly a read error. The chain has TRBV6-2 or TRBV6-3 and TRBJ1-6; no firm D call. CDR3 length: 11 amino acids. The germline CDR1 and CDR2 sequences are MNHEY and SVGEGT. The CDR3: CASSYSGRLTF. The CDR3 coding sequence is TGTGCCAGCAGTTACTCGGGCCGATTAACATTT.